These T cell receptor beta chains were read from a single sample in a study of CD8 T cells in ankylosing spondylitis. A single record per CDR3 protein comes from TCRdb applying MiXCR to the 5' RACE reads. The sample lists 450,000 to 550,000 distinct CDR3 sequences; about 5% were seen once. Material: blood, either unsorted or a sorted T cell fraction (not recorded which). These receptors all come from a male donor with ankylosing spondylitis. CDR3s leave out the opening cysteine and the closing phenylalanine or tryptophan. The D gene is left open where the match is weak.

>TRBV29-1|10|.|TRBJ2-5
SVIEVLQTQY
>TRBV12-3/TRBV12-4|12|.|TRBJ2-4
ASSLREAKNIQY
>TRBV20-1|13|TRBD1|TRBJ2-3
SASAGQGATDTQY
>TRBV12-3/TRBV12-4|12|.|TRBJ2-1
ASTPSILYNEQF
>TRBV9|13|TRBD2|TRBJ2-1
ASSVVGSGGNEQF
>TRBV20-1|11|.|TRBJ1-4
SAEKSGNKKLF
>TRBV10-3|11|.|TRBJ1-2
AISGGFYYGYT
>TRBV20-1|11|.|TRBJ1-5
SVGLLSNQPQH
>TRBV5-1|13|.|TRBJ1-2
ASSLDSTPVYGYT
>TRBV7-8|12|.|TRBJ1-6
ASSRKPGDSPLH
>TRBV5-1|13|TRBD1|TRBJ2-7
ASSLGLIDRGQQY
>TRBV29-1|11|.|TRBJ1-1
SAPAGLDTEAF
>TRBV20-1|10|.|TRBJ2-7
SARDHTGEQY
>TRBV5-1|16|TRBD2|TRBJ2-2
ASSDTISGRVFTGELF
>TRBV12-3/TRBV12-4|12|TRBD1|TRBJ1-2
ASSSAGGFYGYT
>TRBV3-1|13|.|TRBJ2-7
ASSQVWGRGYEQY
>TRBV18|14|TRBD1|TRBJ1-5
ASSPGKDRGYQPQH
>TRBV3-1|12|.|TRBJ1-1
ASSQGYGNTEAF
>TRBV7-3|13|.|TRBJ2-7
ASSLRGATVYEQY
>TRBV4-3|15|.|TRBJ1-6
ASSQGLSRGIDSPLH
>TRBV19|11|.|TRBJ2-1
ASSISSGDEQF
>TRBV7-9|12|TRBD1|TRBJ1-1
ASSFTGGRTEAF
>TRBV7-2|12|.|TRBJ2-7
ASSLSGTVYEQY